Each of the 5 T cell receptor beta chains below was sequenced from the same sample in a study of cytomegalovirus exposure and HLA in healthy donors. 60 Vbeta and 13 Jbeta primers were used in PCR. The assay was immunoSEQ multiplex PCR, and TCRdb's table has in-frame clones only and misses some. This table has approximately 150,000 clones, over 65% appearing once. The sequenced sample was PBMCs. The receptors come from a woman in her 30s in good health and CMV-seropositive.

The chain recombines TRBV11-3 with TRBJ2-7; possible D gene TRBD1, 5 bases. The V end was cut by 4 bases, the J end by 2 bases, with 15 bases between. Germline assignment: CDR1 SGHNT and CDR2 YENEEA. The CDR3 is made up of 15 amino acids. The CDR3: CASSSPGNGTYEQYF. CDR3 sequence (DNA): TGTGCCAGCAGCTCTCCAGGGAACGGCACCTACGAGCAGTACTTC.

This clone was picked up one time. This chain uses TRBV19 with TRBJ1-2, with D uncertain. Trimming took off 4 bases at V and 2 bases at J, with 17 bases between the two ends. CDR3 length: 16 amino acids. CDR1 is LNHDA and CDR2 is SQIVND in the germline V gene (reference sequence). CDR3 sequence reads: CASSTGYTGGNYGYTF. The CDR3, as DNA: TGTGCCAGTAGTACCGGGTACACCGGAGGGAACTATGGCTACACCTTC.

This clone was seen more than once but under ten times. The J gene is TRBJ2-7, the V gene TRBV10-3; TRBD1 might be the D (5 bases). CDR3 length equals 14 residues. Deletions cut 3 bases from V and 3 bases from J, with 12 bases between. The germline CDR1 and CDR2 sequences are ENHRY and SYGVKD. CDR3 region: CAISESQGSYEQYF. In DNA form, the CDR3 reads TGTGCCATCAGTGAAAGTCAGGGAAGCTACGAGCAGTACTTC.

The J gene is TRBJ2-1, the V gene TRBV9, with TRBD2 as a possible D gene (6 bases). This CDR3 spans 14 amino acids. V was clipped by 0 bases and J by 6 bases, with 10 bases between them. The germline CDR1 and CDR2 sequences are SGDLS and YYNGEE. CDR3: CASSVGYSGNEQFF. The CDR3 DNA reads TGTGCCAGCAGCGTAGGTTATAGCGGCAATGAGCAGTTCTTC.

The chain combines TRBV7-2 with TRBJ2-7; TRBD2 agrees at 7 bases. The CDR3 totals 15 residues. The germline CDR1 and CDR2 sequences are SGHTA and FQGNSA. With 1 base clipped from V and 3 bases from J, the junction kept 6 bases outside the gene matches. This chain's CDR3 is CASSLETSAYYEQYF. The DNA of the CDR3 is TGTGCCAGCAGCTTAGAAACTAGCGCCTACTACGAGCAGTACTTC.